The rows below give T cell receptor beta chains drawn from one sample of a study of T cell responses to AZD1222 COVID-19 vaccine. Libraries were prepared by immunoSEQ multiplex PCR; TCRdb keeps only in-frame clonotypes and omits some of them. There are approximately 150,000 clones in the sample; roughly 90% occur only once, and less than 3% lies in the top ten. Source: peripheral blood, taken on day 0 of AZD1222 vaccination. Receptor source: an adult in good health. The CDR3 runs from the conserved cysteine through the conserved F or W. Each record gives: D gene, V gene, J gene, clone size, CDR3 length, CDR3 protein, CDR3 DNA. The D gene is left open where the match is weak. Only some rows state a clone size, as once, few, many or a class for expanded clones.

d_gene: TRBD1
v_gene: TRBV19
j_gene: TRBJ2-7
abundance: few
len: 13
CDR3aa: CASSGQGPYEQYF
CDR3nt: TGTGCCAGTAGTGGACAGGGCCCCTACGAGCAGTACTTC

d_gene: TRBD1
v_gene: TRBV28
j_gene: TRBJ2-5
abundance: .
len: 14
CDR3aa: CASTTDRRKETQYF
CDR3nt: TGTGCCAGCACCACGGACAGGCGGAAAGAGACCCAGTACTTC

d_gene: .
v_gene: TRBV6-5
j_gene: TRBJ2-7
abundance: .
len: 16
CDR3aa: CASSYESTGRGDEQYF
CDR3nt: TGTGCCAGCAGTTACGAATCGACAGGTCGAGGGGACGAGCAGTACTTC

d_gene: .
v_gene: TRBV14
j_gene: TRBJ1-6
abundance: .
len: 16
CDR3aa: CASSQEAPAPNSPLHF
CDR3nt: TGTGCCAGCAGCCAAGAGGCACCAGCTCCTAATTCACCCCTCCACTTT

d_gene: .
v_gene: TRBV30
j_gene: TRBJ1-6
abundance: few
len: 13
CDR3aa: CAWGPGPNSPLHF
CDR3nt: TGTGCCTGGGGCCCCGGACCAAATTCACCCCTCCACTTT

d_gene: TRBD2
v_gene: TRBV5-1
j_gene: TRBJ2-7
abundance: .
len: 14
CDR3aa: CASSGLAGEDEQYF
CDR3nt: TGCGCCAGCAGCGGACTAGCGGGAGAGGACGAGCAGTACTTC

d_gene: .
v_gene: TRBV19
j_gene: TRBJ1-5
abundance: .
len: 16
CDR3aa: CASSIEGTLSNQPQHF
CDR3nt: TGTGCCAGTAGTATAGAAGGCACGCTGAGCAATCAGCCCCAGCATTTT

d_gene: .
v_gene: TRBV4-2
j_gene: TRBJ1-1
abundance: once
len: 13
CDR3aa: CASSQVFGTPAFF
CDR3nt: TGTGCCAGCAGCCAAGTGTTCGGGACCCCGGCTTTCTTT

d_gene: .
v_gene: TRBV30
j_gene: TRBJ2-7
abundance: .
len: 13
CDR3aa: CAWSPDSYYEQYF
CDR3nt: TGTGCCTGGAGTCCGGACAGCTACTACGAGCAGTACTTC

d_gene: .
v_gene: TRBV20-1
j_gene: TRBJ1-1
abundance: .
len: 11
CDR3aa: CSGRRGALAFF
CDR3nt: TGCAGTGGTAGACGGGGGGCACTGGCTTTCTTT

d_gene: .
v_gene: TRBV11-3
j_gene: TRBJ2-1
abundance: once
len: 18
CDR3aa: CASSQGRVRQIPLNEQFF
CDR3nt: TGTGCCAGCAGCCAGGGCAGGGTAAGACAGATCCCACTGAATGAGCAGTTCTTC

d_gene: TRBD1
v_gene: TRBV5-1
j_gene: TRBJ2-1
abundance: .
len: 14
CDR3aa: CASSYRDSYNEQFF
CDR3nt: TGCGCCAGCAGCTACAGGGACAGCTACAATGAGCAGTTCTTC

d_gene: .
v_gene: TRBV9
j_gene: TRBJ1-4
abundance: .
len: 15
CDR3aa: CASSPGGWATEKLFF
CDR3nt: TGTGCCAGCAGCCCCGGGGGTTGGGCGACTGAAAAACTGTTTTTT

d_gene: .
v_gene: TRBV27
j_gene: TRBJ1-1
abundance: .
len: 15
CDR3aa: CASSLFGQLNTEAFF
CDR3nt: TGTGCCAGCAGTTTATTCGGACAGCTGAACACTGAAGCTTTCTTT

d_gene: TRBD2
v_gene: TRBV7-2
j_gene: TRBJ2-3
abundance: .
len: 16
CDR3aa: CASRYSPAGGADTQYF
CDR3nt: TGTGCCAGCAGGTACTCCCCAGCGGGAGGCGCAGATACGCAGTATTTT

d_gene: .
v_gene: TRBV3-1/TRBV3-2
j_gene: TRBJ1-6
abundance: .
len: 15
CDR3aa: CASSQWQAVNSPLHF
CDR3nt: TGTGCCAGCAGCCAATGGCAGGCGGTAAATTCACCCCTCCACTTT

d_gene: TRBD1
v_gene: TRBV4-1
j_gene: TRBJ1-4
abundance: .
len: 15
CDR3aa: CASSQGARGHEKLFF
CDR3nt: TGCGCCAGCAGCCAAGGGGCCAGGGGGCACGAAAAACTGTTTTTT

d_gene: TRBD1
v_gene: TRBV7-9
j_gene: TRBJ1-2
abundance: .
len: 14
CDR3aa: CASQRGQGAQVFPF
CDR3nt: TGTGCCAGCCAAAGGGGACAGGGGGCGCAAGTTTTCCCCTTC

d_gene: .
v_gene: TRBV11-1
j_gene: TRBJ2-6
abundance: .
len: 16
CDR3aa: CASSLGGPSGANVLTF
CDR3nt: TGTGCCAGCAGCTTAGGAGGGCCCTCTGGGGCCAACGTCCTGACTTTC

d_gene: .
v_gene: TRBV18
j_gene: TRBJ1-3
abundance: .
len: 15
CDR3aa: CASSPGRDSGNTIYF
CDR3nt: TGTGCCAGCTCACCTGGGAGGGACTCTGGAAACACCATATATTTT

d_gene: .
v_gene: TRBV11-3
j_gene: TRBJ2-7
abundance: .
len: 13
CDR3aa: CASSAGHSYEQYF
CDR3nt: TGTGCCAGCAGTGCGGGACACTCCTACGAGCAGTACTTC

d_gene: .
v_gene: TRBV6-5
j_gene: TRBJ1-1
abundance: .
len: 14
CDR3aa: CASSYSRGNTEAFF
CDR3nt: TGTGCCAGCAGTTACTCTAGGGGGAACACTGAAGCTTTCTTT

d_gene: TRBD2
v_gene: TRBV11-2
j_gene: TRBJ2-1
abundance: .
len: 16
CDR3aa: CASYKGGLAGYNEQFF
CDR3nt: TGTGCCAGTTACAAAGGGGGACTAGCGGGTTACAATGAGCAGTTCTTC

d_gene: .
v_gene: TRBV4-1
j_gene: TRBJ1-5
abundance: .
len: 15
CDR3aa: CASSREPGRNQPQHF
CDR3nt: TGCGCCAGCAGCCGTGAACCGGGACGCAATCAGCCCCAGCATTTT

d_gene: .
v_gene: TRBV27
j_gene: TRBJ1-5
abundance: few
len: 13
CDR3aa: CASSLGGGQPQHF
CDR3nt: TGTGCCAGCAGTTTGGGGGGCGGTCAGCCCCAGCATTTT

d_gene: TRBD2
v_gene: TRBV5-1
j_gene: TRBJ2-7
abundance: .
len: 15
CDR3aa: CASSLASGSSYEQYF
CDR3nt: TGCGCCAGCAGCTTGGCTAGCGGGAGCTCCTACGAGCAGTACTTC

d_gene: TRBD1
v_gene: TRBV6-5
j_gene: TRBJ2-7
abundance: .
len: 13
CDR3aa: CASRWTGTYEQYF
CDR3nt: TGTGCCAGCAGGTGGACAGGGACCTACGAGCAGTACTTC

d_gene: TRBD2
v_gene: TRBV3-1/TRBV3-2
j_gene: TRBJ2-7
abundance: .
len: 20
CDR3aa: CASSQERLAGARGHLGEQYF
CDR3nt: TGTGCCAGCAGCCAAGAACGCCTAGCGGGAGCCCGGGGCCATCTCGGCGAGCAGTACTTC

d_gene: .
v_gene: TRBV30
j_gene: TRBJ2-7
abundance: .
len: 14
CDR3aa: CAWSFGPNGYEQYF
CDR3nt: TGTGCCTGGAGTTTCGGGCCCAATGGCTACGAGCAGTACTTC

d_gene: .
v_gene: TRBV30
j_gene: TRBJ2-7
abundance: .
len: 11
CDR3aa: CAWRAPYEQYF
CDR3nt: TGTGCCTGGAGGGCCCCCTACGAGCAGTACTTC

d_gene: .
v_gene: TRBV7-3
j_gene: TRBJ1-1
abundance: .
len: 13
CDR3aa: CASSLGQNTEAFF
CDR3nt: TGTGCCAGCAGCTTAGGCCAGAACACTGAAGCTTTCTTT

d_gene: .
v_gene: TRBV7-9
j_gene: TRBJ2-7
abundance: .
len: 17
CDR3aa: CASSSQFLRGGDYEQYF
CDR3nt: TGTGCCAGCAGCTCCCAATTTCTGCGCGGAGGGGATTACGAGCAGTACTTC

d_gene: TRBD1
v_gene: TRBV10-2
j_gene: TRBJ1-1
abundance: .
len: 15
CDR3aa: CASSGVRQGSTEAFF
CDR3nt: TGCGCCAGCAGTGGGGTCAGACAGGGGAGCACTGAAGCTTTCTTT

d_gene: TRBD2
v_gene: TRBV5-1
j_gene: TRBJ2-1
abundance: few
len: 16
CDR3aa: CASSLFTSGSYNEQFF
CDR3nt: TGCGCCAGCAGCTTGTTCACTAGCGGCTCCTACAATGAGCAGTTCTTC

d_gene: .
v_gene: TRBV30
j_gene: TRBJ1-1
abundance: once
len: 15
CDR3aa: CAWTLFSGVGTEAFF
CDR3nt: TGTGCCTGGACTCTCTTTTCTGGGGTGGGAACTGAAGCTTTCTTT

d_gene: TRBD2
v_gene: TRBV29-1
j_gene: TRBJ2-3
abundance: .
len: 16
CDR3aa: CSAIPGLAGSTDTQYF
CDR3nt: TGCAGCGCCATTCCGGGACTAGCGGGATCCACAGATACGCAGTATTTT

d_gene: .
v_gene: TRBV7-9
j_gene: TRBJ2-1
abundance: .
len: 15
CDR3aa: CASSHRRGKGDEQFF
CDR3nt: TGTGCCAGCAGCCACAGGAGGGGAAAGGGGGATGAGCAGTTCTTC

d_gene: .
v_gene: TRBV28
j_gene: TRBJ1-1
abundance: .
len: 13
CDR3aa: CASSFIRNTEAFF
CDR3nt: TGTGCCAGCAGTTTTATAAGGAACACTGAAGCTTTCTTT

d_gene: .
v_gene: TRBV29-1
j_gene: TRBJ2-7
abundance: .
len: 15
CDR3aa: CSVERGLGLNYEQYF
CDR3nt: TGCAGCGTTGAACGGGGTCTGGGACTGAACTACGAGCAGTACTTC

d_gene: .
v_gene: TRBV6-2/TRBV6-3
j_gene: TRBJ2-1
abundance: .
len: 12
CDR3aa: CASSYGQLEQFF
CDR3nt: TGTGCCAGCAGTTATGGACAGCTCGAGCAGTTCTTC

d_gene: .
v_gene: TRBV29-1
j_gene: TRBJ2-7
abundance: .
len: 13
CDR3aa: CSVFTGSSYEQYF
CDR3nt: TGCAGCGTTTTTACGGGTAGCTCCTACGAGCAGTACTTC

d_gene: .
v_gene: TRBV15
j_gene: TRBJ2-7
abundance: .
len: 15
CDR3aa: CATSSRGAFPYEQYF
CDR3nt: TGTGCCACCAGCTCCAGGGGAGCGTTCCCCTACGAGCAGTACTTC

d_gene: .
v_gene: TRBV28
j_gene: TRBJ1-5
abundance: .
len: 16
CDR3aa: CASSLFKGEGNQPQHF
CDR3nt: TGTGCCAGCAGTTTATTTAAAGGGGAGGGCAATCAGCCCCAGCATTTT

d_gene: .
v_gene: TRBV9
j_gene: TRBJ2-7
abundance: .
len: 14
CDR3aa: CASSVGPWDYEQYF
CDR3nt: TGTGCCAGCAGCGTCGGTCCTTGGGACTACGAGCAGTACTTC

d_gene: .
v_gene: TRBV7-2
j_gene: TRBJ1-2
abundance: .
len: 16
CDR3aa: CASSALGATGSQGYTF
CDR3nt: TGTGCCAGCAGCGCACTCGGGGCTACGGGGAGTCAAGGCTACACCTTC

d_gene: TRBD1
v_gene: TRBV10-3
j_gene: TRBJ2-5
abundance: .
len: 16
CDR3aa: CAISESDRGRQETQYF
CDR3nt: TGTGCCATCAGTGAGTCGGACAGGGGGCGCCAAGAGACCCAGTACTTC

d_gene: .
v_gene: TRBV12-3/TRBV12-4
j_gene: TRBJ2-3
abundance: .
len: 13
CDR3aa: CASSLRPTDTQYF
CDR3nt: TGTGCCAGCAGTTTGCGACCCACAGATACGCAGTATTTT